The next 25 T cell receptor beta chains were all read from a single sample in a study of blood T cell repertoires in COVID-19. Only in-frame clones appear in the TCRdb table, and some are missing; sequencing was by immunoSEQ multiplex PCR. The sample includes around 390,000 clones, around nine tenths of them seen just once. The sample comprised PBMCs or T cells enriched from blood (not recorded which). Every receptor here comes from a woman aged 45-65 years who had recovered from COVID-19.

The rearrangement joins TRBV6-2 or TRBV6-3 to TRBJ2-7; D remains unclear. Germline CDR1 and CDR2: MNHEY and SVGEGT. The V end lost 6 bases, the J end lost 7 bases, and 22 bases lay between the germline ends. This CDR3 region has 15 residues. CDR3 DNA sequence: TGTGCCAGCAGCCTGCTGGGTACAGAGACCGGAGAGCAGTACTTC. Translating it yields CASSLLGTETGEQYF.

A remark on this clone: This same CDR3 is encoded by further DNA sequences in the sample. The chain recombines TRBV6-5 with TRBJ1-2; D is undetermined. The V end lost 0 bases, the J end lost 2 bases, and 4 bases lay between the germline ends. There are 13 residues in the CDR3. Looked up from germline, CDR1 is MNHEY and CDR2 is SVGAGI. CDR3 DNA: TGTGCCAGCAGTTACTCTCTCAACTATGGCTACACCTTC. Translated: CASSYSLNYGYTF.

This clone came up once. This chain links TRBV6-5 with TRBJ1-6; TRBD1 might be the D (6 bases). Germline CDR1 MNHEY, CDR2 SVGAGI. Trimming removed 2 bases at V and 8 bases at J, with 10 bases between. This CDR3 region has 14 residues. DNA for the CDR3: TGTGCCAGCAGTTACATGGACAGCGATTCACCCCTCCACTTT. Protein: CASSYMDSDSPLHF.

This chain joins TRBV7-2 and TRBJ2-7, with 9 positions matching TRBD2. The CDR3 is made up of 14 amino acids. V lost 5 bases, J lost 4 bases, and 6 bases stayed unmatched. Looked up from germline, CDR1 is SGHTA and CDR2 is FQGNSA. CDR3 bases: TGTGCCAGCAGCCCAATAGCGGGGGCGTACGAGCAGTACTTC. Encoded protein: CASSPIAGAYEQYF.

The rearrangement uses TRBV4-3 and TRBJ1-2, with TRBD1 as a possible D gene (6 bases). Germline-derived CDR1 and CDR2 are LGHNA and YSLEER. The CDR3 is 12 amino acids. Deletions cut 0 bases from V and 7 bases from J, with 6 bases between. CDR3 amino acids: CASSQEGGGYTF. The CDR3 nucleotides are TGCGCCAGCAGCCAAGAAGGGGGTGGCTACACCTTC.

This clone was seen only once. V gene TRBV11-3 combines with J gene TRBJ2-3; perhaps TRBD2 as D (6 bases). Germline CDR1 reads SGHNT; CDR2 reads YENEEA. Trimming cost V 4 bases and J 8 bases, with 25 bases left between them. The CDR3 totals 17 residues. The CDR3 is CASSSGTGTVGSGTQYF. Here the CDR3 DNA reads TGTGCCAGCAGCTCCGGAACCGGGACTGTGGGCTCTGGTACGCAGTATTTT.

The chain employs TRBV11-2 and TRBJ2-7; 7 positions match TRBD1. The trim removed 1 base at V and 0 bases at J, leaving 3 bases unmatched. Germline CDR1 reads SGHAT; CDR2 reads FQNNGV. The CDR3 covers 15 residues. The CDR3, as DNA: TGTGCCAGCAGCTTAGTATGGGACAGCTCCTACGAGCAGTACTTC. Its protein product is CASSLVWDSSYEQYF.

CDR3 in DNA: TGTGCCAGCAGCTTAGTCTTCAGCGAGCCCAATGGCTACACCTTC. Amino acids: CASSLVFSEPNGYTF. The rearrangement uses TRBV7-2 and TRBJ1-2; D gene unclear. From germline, CDR1 is SGHTA and CDR2 FQGNSA. This CDR3 has 15 amino acids. V lost 1 base, J lost 6 bases, and 15 bases lay in between.

This sequence joins TRBV30 and TRBJ2-1, with D maybe TRBD2 (7 bases). The germline V gene has CDR1 GTSNPN and CDR2 SVGIG (reference sequence). The CDR3 extends over 15 amino acids. V lost 0 bases and J lost 4, with 13 bases in between. This CDR3 is CAWSVGRGAYNEQFF. CDR3 in DNA: TGTGCCTGGAGTGTAGGCCGGGGGGCATACAATGAGCAGTTCTTC.

V and J are TRBV5-5 and TRBJ1-2, with TRBD1 matching over 8 bases. From germline, CDR1 is SGHKS and CDR2 YYEKEE (reference sequence). The CDR3 extends over 16 amino acids. V shed 4 bases, J shed 6 bases, and the junction held 14 bases outside the gene matches. The CDR3 DNA follows: TGTGCCAGCAGCCCATCCCCGGACAGGGACGCCAATGGCTACACCTTC. It codes for CASSPSPDRDANGYTF.

This clone showed up just once. The chain links TRBV11-2 to TRBJ1-2, with 9 positions matching TRBD1. This CDR3 comprises 17 residues. Germline V gives CDR1 SGHAT, CDR2 FQNNGV. J was trimmed by 5 bases and V by 4 bases; bases with no gene match: 14. The CDR3 DNA reads TGTGCCAGCAGCTCCTTCCGTTGGGAGGGGACAGGGTATGGCTACACCTTC. It translates to CASSSFRWEGTGYGYTF. The full variable domain, completed using reference TRBV11-2 and TRBJ1-2, is EAGVAQSPRYKIIEKRQSVAFWCNPISGHATLYWYQQILGQGPKLLIQFQNNGVVDDSQLPKDRFSAERLKGVDSTLKIQPAKLEDSAVYLCASSSFRWEGTGYGYTFGSGTRLTVV.

The chain links TRBV5-6 to TRBJ1-2; maybe TRBD1 (5 bases). The CDR3 length is 15 residues. The germline CDR1 and CDR2 sequences are SGHDT and YYEEEE. The V and J ends lost 6 bases and 0 bases respectively, with 15 bases between them. DNA for the CDR3: TGTGCCAGCAACGACAGACATTTGCCTAACTATGGCTACACCTTC. This codes for CASNDRHLPNYGYTF.

The CDR3 nucleotides read TGTGCCACCAGCAGAGATGGGGCACGGGAAAAACTGTTTTTT. It encodes CATSRDGAREKLFF. The chain has TRBV15 and TRBJ1-4, with D perhaps TRBD1 (5 bases). V dropped 0 bases and J dropped 8 bases, with 10 bases sitting between them. This CDR3 has 14 residues. The V gene's germline CDR1 is LNHNV and CDR2 YYDKDF (reference sequence).

V gene TRBV11-2 combines with J gene TRBJ2-5, with TRBD2 identical over 8 bases. This CDR3 contains 16 residues. Germline-derived CDR1 and CDR2 are SGHAT and FQNNGV. V gave up 4 bases and J gave up 2 bases; unmatched junction bases: 9. CDR3 in DNA: TGTGCCAGCAGCTCCCGGGGTAGCGGGGTACAAGAGACCCAGTACTTC. Translation: CASSSRGSGVQETQYF.

The gene calls are TRBV18 and TRBJ2-2; the D gene is possibly TRBD2 (6 bases). The CDR3 spans 16 residues. CDR1 is KGHSH, CDR2 LQKENI, per germline. The V gene lost 0 bases and the J gene lost 4 bases, with 12 bases spanning the gap. CDR3 nucleotide sequence: TGTGCCAGCTCACCACCTGAGACTAGAACCACCGGGGAGCTGTTTTTT. Its protein product is CASSPPETRTTGELFF.

The V and J genes are TRBV27 and TRBJ2-7; the match to TRBD1 covers 8 bases. V lost 3 bases and J lost 1; bases outside the gene matches: 2. This CDR3 comprises 14 residues. Germline V gives CDR1 MNHEY, CDR2 SMNVEV (reference sequence). CDR3 DNA sequence: TGTGCCAGCAGTTTTCGACAGGGGTCCTACGAGCAGTACTTC. Its protein is CASSFRQGSYEQYF.

The chain recombines TRBV7-3 with TRBJ2-2; the D gene is possibly TRBD2 (6 bases). This CDR3 has 14 residues. Per germline, CDR1 SGHTA and CDR2 FQGTGA. V was shortened by 8 bases and J by 1 base, with 11 bases between the two germline ends. CDR3 nucleotide sequence: TGTGCCAGCGGACTGGGGGGGAACACCGGGGAGCTGTTTTTT. Translated: CASGLGGNTGELFF.

This chain connects TRBV10-3 to TRBJ2-1; 8 positions agree with TRBD2. Trimming removed 6 bases from V and 7 bases from J; junction bases left unmatched: 5. The CDR3 extends over 13 amino acids. Germline V gives CDR1 ENHRY, CDR2 SYGVKD. Here the CDR3 DNA reads TGTGCCATCAGCGGGACTAGGAGTAATGAGCAGTTCTTC. Translation: CAISGTRSNEQFF.

V usage is TRBV6-5 and J usage is TRBJ2-7, with D maybe TRBD1 (5 bases). This CDR3 region has 13 residues. CDR1 and CDR2 from the germline V gene are MNHEY and SVGAGI. Deletions cut 7 bases from V and 5 bases from J, with 15 bases between. The CDR3 loop reads CASKPSGFNEQYF. CDR3 nucleotides: TGTGCCAGCAAGCCCTCAGGGTTCAACGAGCAGTACTTC.

The genes are TRBV29-1 and TRBJ1-2; a weak D match, TRBD1 (5 bases). CDR3 size: 14 residues. The germline gives CDR1 SQVTM, CDR2 ANQGSEA. V lost 8 bases and J lost 2, with 18 bases in between. The CDR3 nucleotides are TGCAGCATTGGGGGGGACGGAAAAAACTATGGCTACACCTTC. Translating gives CSIGGDGKNYGYTF.

V gene TRBV5-1 combines with J gene TRBJ2-5; TRBD1 aligns across 7 bases. The CDR3 has 15 amino acids. V lost 2 bases and J lost 5; bases outside the gene matches: 9. Germline CDR1 reads SGHRS; CDR2 reads YFSETQ. The CDR3 is CASSFQQGPRETQYF. The CDR3 DNA sequence: TGCGCCAGCAGCTTTCAACAGGGGCCGAGGGAGACCCAGTACTTC. Full variable domain (remainder filled in from reference TRBV5-1 and TRBJ2-5): KAGVTQTPRYLIKTRGQQVTLSCSPISGHRSVSWYQQTPGQGLQFLFEYFSETQRNKGNFPGRFSGRQFSNSRSEMNVSTLELGDSALYLCASSFQQGPRETQYFGPGTRLLVL.

The chain joins TRBV28 to TRBJ1-3; no reliable D call. V dropped 5 bases and J dropped 4 bases, with 18 bases sitting between them. The CDR3 is 16 amino acids. CDR1 MDHEN and CDR2 SYDVKM come from the germline V gene. This CDR3 is CASSLPATAPGNTIYF. CDR3 coding DNA: TGTGCCAGCAGTCTCCCCGCCACCGCGCCGGGAAACACCATATATTTT.

J is TRBJ2-3 and V is TRBV5-6; D might be TRBD2 (6 bases). Germline CDR1 and CDR2: SGHDT and YYEEEE. CDR3 size: 14 residues. V gave up 2 bases and J gave up 1 base, with 8 bases separating them. Written as DNA, the CDR3 is TGTGCCAGCAGCTTCTGGGGGGGCACAGATACGCAGTATTTT. Translated: CASSFWGGTDTQYF.

This clone came up a few times. The chain couples TRBV4-1 to TRBJ2-7; no firm D call. V shed 3 bases and J shed 2 bases, with 8 bases lying between them. The CDR3 is 13 residues long. Germline V gene data show CDR1 as MGHRA and CDR2 as YSYEKL. The CDR3 loop reads CASSQAGAYEQYF. CDR3 bases: TGCGCCAGCAGCCAGGCTGGTGCCTACGAGCAGTACTTC.

Here the CDR3 DNA reads TGTGCCAGCAGCCTTGGAAGGGAGGGTACGCAGTATTTT. Amino acid sequence: CASSLGREGTQYF. The J gene is TRBJ2-3, the V gene TRBV28, with 7 nucleotides matching TRBD2. Losses at the gene ends were 6 bases for V and 8 bases for J; bases not matched to a gene: 8. The germline V gene encodes CDR1 MDHEN and CDR2 SYDVKM. This CDR3 is built from 13 residues.